Presented here are 24 T cell receptor beta chains from one specimen sequenced in a study of cytomegalovirus exposure and HLA in healthy donors. The PCR ran on 60 Vbeta and 13 Jbeta primers. Produced via immunoSEQ multiplex PCR; TCRdb's table is partial and in-frame only. The table has around 150,000 clones, around 77% seen once. Sample: PBMCs. The receptors originated from a young man in good health and CMV-seropositive.

The chain combines TRBV4-3 with TRBJ1-6; D is ambiguous. This CDR3 region has 15 residues. Looked up from germline, CDR1 is LGHNA and CDR2 is YSLEER. With 0 bases removed from V and 7 bases from J, the gap between germline ends came to 10 bases. The CDR3 sequence: CASSQDRSRNSPLHF. For the CDR3, the DNA is TGCGCCAGCAGCCAAGATAGGAGCAGAAATTCACCCCTCCACTTT.

The gene calls are TRBV7-2 and TRBJ2-2, with TRBD1 matching 9 bases. CDR3 length: 16 amino acids. Germline trimming cut 3 bases from V and 4 bases from J; bases unmatched to any gene: 6. CDR1 and CDR2 from the germline V gene are SGHTA and FQGNSA. The CDR3 coding sequence is TGTGCCAGCAGCTTTACAGGGGGCGTCGGCACCGGGGAGCTGTTTTTT. This translates into CASSFTGGVGTGELFF.

The genes are TRBV27 and TRBJ1-2; D remains unclear. The CDR3 is 12 residues long. The V gene lost 5 bases and the J gene lost 6 bases, with 10 bases spanning the gap. Per the germline V gene, CDR1 is MNHEY and CDR2 is SMNVEV (reference sequence). CDR3 nucleotides: TGTGCCAGCAGTCCCCGGGGTGATGGCTACACCTTC. Protein: CASSPRGDGYTF.

This clone was counted between two and nine times. The chain combines TRBV11-2 with TRBJ1-1; D is unclear. The CDR3 is 16 residues long. Between the trimmed V and J ends, which lost 3 bases and 2 bases, there was a span of 16 bases. Germline CDR1 is SGHAT and CDR2 is FQNNGV. The DNA of the CDR3 is TGTGCCAGCAGCTTTTATCCTTCGGGTTTAAACACTGAAGCTTTCTTT. Protein product: CASSFYPSGLNTEAFF.

The chain has TRBV10-3 and TRBJ2-1; 13 nucleotides agree with TRBD2. The V segment lost 9 bases and the J segment 8 bases; nucleotides outside the gene matches: 4. The CDR3 runs 13 residues. Germline CDR1 ENHRY, CDR2 SYGVKD. The CDR3 is CAMRTSGGHEQFF. The CDR3 DNA follows: TGTGCCATGAGGACTAGCGGGGGCCATGAGCAGTTCTTC.

This chain connects TRBV7-2 to TRBJ2-4; possibly TRBD2 for D (7 bases). The CDR3 is 18 residues long. Trimming removed 2 bases from V and 0 bases from J, with 17 bases in between. Germline V lookup: CDR1 SGHTA, CDR2 FQGNSA. The CDR3 spells CASSLPPRGASAKNIQYF. As DNA, the CDR3 is TGTGCCAGCAGCTTACCCCCCCGGGGGGCATCAGCCAAAAACATTCAGTACTTC.

This clone occurred once. The CDR3 reads CASSIAGSGQPQHF. CDR3 in DNA: TGTGCCAGTAGTATAGCAGGGTCTGGTCAGCCCCAGCATTTT. V usage is TRBV19 and J usage is TRBJ1-5; weak D call: TRBD1 (5 bases). The ends were cut back, 1 base at V and 6 bases at J, with 10 bases in the middle. This CDR3 comprises 14 residues. CDR1 is LNHDA and CDR2 is SQIVND in the germline V gene (reference sequence).

About this clone: Other DNA sequences from this sample encode an identical CDR3 as well. The chain carries TRBV5-6 and TRBJ1-5, with 9 nucleotides matching TRBD1. With V trimmed by 4 bases and J by 0 bases, 14 bases remained unmatched. Germline CDR1 and CDR2: SGHDT and YYEEEE. CDR3 length: 19 residues. As DNA, the CDR3 is TGTGCCAGCAGCGAATCGCCGGGACAGGGTCCTCTTAGCAATCAGCCCCAGCATTTT. Translation: CASSESPGQGPLSNQPQHF.

This rearrangement joins TRBV9 to TRBJ2-1, with 14 bases matching TRBD2. CDR3 size: 15 residues. The trim removed 3 bases at V and 10 bases at J, leaving 6 bases unmatched. Looked up from germline, CDR1 is SGDLS and CDR2 is YYNGEE. This CDR3 is CASSETSGGAMEQFF. For the CDR3, the DNA is TGTGCCAGCAGCGAGACTAGCGGGGGGGCCATGGAGCAGTTCTTC.

On this clone: Other DNA variants within this sample encode the same CDR3. The CDR3 region is CASSPQGYEQYF. For the CDR3, the DNA is TGTGCCAGTAGTCCACAGGGGTACGAGCAGTACTTC. This chain uses TRBV19 with TRBJ2-7, with 7 nucleotides matching TRBD1. V lost 5 bases and J lost 4; bases outside the gene matches: 2. Germline V lookup: CDR1 LNHDA, CDR2 SQIVND (reference sequence). This CDR3 contains 12 residues.

The J gene is TRBJ2-7, the V gene TRBV19; D remains unclear. The V end lost 0 bases, the J end lost 0 bases, and 9 bases lay between the germline ends. This CDR3 comprises 15 residues. From germline, CDR1 is LNHDA and CDR2 SQIVND (reference sequence). CDR3 sequence reads: CASSIELRSSYEQYF. The CDR3 region has the DNA TGTGCCAGTAGTATAGAACTAAGGAGCTCCTACGAGCAGTACTTC.

The CDR3 DNA reads as TGTGCCAGCAGCTTGAAGCAGACCCAGTACTTC. It codes for CASSLKQTQYF. The chain uses TRBV5-4 and TRBJ2-5; no reliable D call. V shed 1 base and J shed 6 bases, with 4 bases lying between them. The CDR3 loop spans 11 amino acids. CDR1 SGHNT and CDR2 YYREEE come from the germline V gene (reference sequence).

The V and J genes are TRBV19 and TRBJ2-2; D gene uncertain. The germline V gene has CDR1 LNHDA and CDR2 SQIVND (reference sequence). The CDR3 is 13 residues long. Trimming took off 7 bases at V and 3 bases at J, with 9 bases between the two ends. CDR3 coding DNA: TGTGCCAGTACCCCCCTCCACACCGGGGAGCTGTTTTTT. The encoded protein is CASTPLHTGELFF.

V and J are TRBV7-2 and TRBJ2-1, with TRBD2 as a possible D gene (5 bases). V was trimmed by 5 bases and J by 5 bases, leaving 13 bases between them. The CDR3 extends over 14 amino acids. Germline assignment: CDR1 SGHTA and CDR2 FQGNSA. Here the CDR3 DNA reads TGTGCCAGCAGCCGCCGGGAAGGTGACAATGAGCAGTTCTTC. Its protein product is CASSRREGDNEQFF.

This chain connects TRBV6-5 to TRBJ2-7; no firm D call. CDR3 size: 14 residues. Germline CDR1 reads MNHEY; CDR2 reads SVGAGI. V shed 0 bases and J shed 7 bases, with 13 bases lying between them. The DNA of the CDR3 is TGTGCCAGCAGTTACTCGGTGGGCCTGTGGGAGCAGTACTTC. It is translated as CASSYSVGLWEQYF.

This chain uses TRBV30 with TRBJ2-1, with D possibly matching TRBD1 (5 bases). Trimming removed 1 base from V and 4 bases from J, with 11 bases in between. The CDR3 has 14 amino acids. Germline CDR1 GTSNPN, CDR2 SVGIG (reference sequence). The DNA of the CDR3 is TGTGCCTGGAGTGATGGGGCTGGATACAATGAGCAGTTCTTC. Its protein product is CAWSDGAGYNEQFF.

The chain combines TRBV19 with TRBJ2-6; D ambiguous. CDR1 and CDR2 (germline): LNHDA, SQIVND (reference sequence). The CDR3 runs to 17 residues. The ends were cut back, 3 bases at V and 0 bases at J, with 12 bases in the middle. The CDR3 region is CASSILSLSSGANVLTF. DNA of the CDR3: TGTGCCAGTAGTATCTTGTCACTAAGCTCTGGGGCCAACGTCCTGACTTTC. The whole variable domain, remainder taken from reference TRBV19 and TRBJ2-6, is DGGITQSPKYLFRKEGQNVTLSCEQNLNHDAMYWYRQDPGQGLRLIYYSQIVNDFQKGDIAEGYSVSREKKESFPLTVTSAQKNPTAFYLCASSILSLSSGANVLTFGAGSRLTVL.

This clone was counted once. The chain is built from TRBV7-3 and TRBJ1-1; 7 positions match TRBD1. The CDR3 is made up of 13 amino acids. With V trimmed by 4 bases and J by 5 bases, 4 bases remained unmatched. Germline-derived CDR1 and CDR2 are SGHTA and FQGTGA. The CDR3 bases are TGTGCCAGCAGCTCACACAGGGGTACTGAAGCTTTCTTT. Its translation is CASSSHRGTEAFF.

CDR3 sequence reads: CASSTGLQETQYF. The DNA of the CDR3 is TGTGCCAGCAGCACAGGGCTACAAGAGACCCAGTACTTC. The chain couples TRBV7-3 to TRBJ2-5; D is possibly TRBD1 (6 bases). In germline, CDR1 is SGHTA, CDR2 FQGTGA. The CDR3 covers 13 residues. Trimming took off 5 bases at V and 2 bases at J, with 9 bases between the two ends.

The chain employs TRBV6-6 and TRBJ1-3, with D perhaps matching TRBD1 (5 bases). Looked up from germline, CDR1 is MNHNY and CDR2 is SVGAGI (reference sequence). With 2 bases removed from V and 0 bases from J, the gap between germline ends came to 8 bases. The CDR3 runs to 15 residues. The CDR3: CASSYRGSSGNTIYF. Here the CDR3 DNA reads TGTGCCAGCAGTTACAGGGGCAGCTCTGGAAACACCATATATTTT.

CDR3 protein: CASSQAGVDYGYTF. The CDR3 DNA follows: TGTGCCAGCAGCCAGGCGGGGGTGGACTATGGCTACACCTTC. The chain combines TRBV5-4 with TRBJ1-2; D is possibly TRBD1 (5 bases). The CDR3 extends over 14 amino acids. Trimming took off 4 bases at V and 3 bases at J, with 13 bases between the two ends. Germline assignment: CDR1 SGHNT and CDR2 YYREEE (reference sequence).

This sequence joins TRBV9 and TRBJ2-1; D might be TRBD2 (5 bases). Germline V gene lookup returns CDR1 SGDLS and CDR2 YYNGEE. The CDR3 spans 15 residues. V dropped 0 bases and J dropped 3 bases, with 10 bases sitting between them. CDR3 DNA: TGTGCCAGCAGCGTAGATGGCGGGTTCTACAATGAGCAGTTCTTC. This translates into CASSVDGGFYNEQFF.

V gene TRBV27 combines with J gene TRBJ2-7; D is unresolved. Germline V gene lookup returns CDR1 MNHEY and CDR2 SMNVEV (reference sequence). Trimming cost V 6 bases and J 1 base, with 4 bases left between them. The CDR3 length is 11 residues. For the CDR3, the DNA is TGTGCCAGCAGCCATTCCTACGAGCAGTACTTC. Amino acid sequence: CASSHSYEQYF.

This clone was seen a handful of times. This rearrangement joins TRBV9 to TRBJ1-1; no clear D. The germline V and J ends were trimmed by 1 base and 6 bases, with 16 bases remaining between them. Per the germline V gene, CDR1 is SGDLS and CDR2 is YYNGEE. This CDR3 comprises 15 residues. The CDR3 DNA reads TGTGCCAGCAGCGTAACGGAGCAGAACCGGGCTGAAGCTTTCTTT. Residues: CASSVTEQNRAEAFF.